The clone carrying this TCR beta chain was counted ten times or more. This sample was included in a study of regulatory T cells in long-lasting Graves disease. CDR3-region Arm-PCR and iRepertoire HTBI primers produced the TCR beta libraries. TCRdb ran MiXCR on the multiplex PCR reads and lists one entry per CDR3 protein. The sample lists around 400,000 distinct CDR3 sequences, approximately 16% seen once, with about 8.3% in the top ten. Described time point: newly diagnosed GD, antithyroid drugs for less than 3 months. PBMC-derived RNA was used for the TCR library. This same sample was also part of a study on T cells in Graves' hyperthyroidism and ophthalmopathy.

The source was peripheral blood mononuclear cells (PBMCs), collected at new diagnosis, from a patient treated with antithyroid drugs. The receptor's source is a woman between 40 and 55 years old with Graves disease.

CDR3 sequence (DNA): TGTGCCAGCAGTTTAGCGGCCGGGACAGGGAACAACATTCAGTACTTC. Amino acids: CASSLAAGTGNNIQYF. J is TRBJ2-4 and V is TRBV27; TRBD1 matches at 9 bases. The germline gives CDR1 MNHEY, CDR2 SMNVEV (reference sequence). The CDR3 consists of 16 residues. The J segment lost 7 bases and the V segment lost 2 bases, leaving 9 bases of the junction unmatched.